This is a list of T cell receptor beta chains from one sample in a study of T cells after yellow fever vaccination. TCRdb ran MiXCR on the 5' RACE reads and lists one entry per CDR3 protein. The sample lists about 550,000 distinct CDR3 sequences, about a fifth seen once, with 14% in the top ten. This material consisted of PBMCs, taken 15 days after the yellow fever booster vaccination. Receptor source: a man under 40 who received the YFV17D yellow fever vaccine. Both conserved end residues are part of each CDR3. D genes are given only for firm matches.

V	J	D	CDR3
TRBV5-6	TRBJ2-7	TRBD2	CASSLAGLSFDEQYF
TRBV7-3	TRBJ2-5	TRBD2	CASSPSGTTRETQYF
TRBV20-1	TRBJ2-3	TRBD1	CSVTRDRGIRSTDTQYF
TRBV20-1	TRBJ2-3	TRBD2	CSAKRLAGVPDTQYF
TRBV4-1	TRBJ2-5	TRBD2	CASSHGQRLAGGIETQYF
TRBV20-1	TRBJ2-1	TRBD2	CSASPSRLAVYNEQFF
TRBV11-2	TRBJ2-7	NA	CASSLVVSGDEQYF
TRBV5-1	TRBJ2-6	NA	CASRPIIGGASGANVLTF
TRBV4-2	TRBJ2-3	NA	CASSQVERSGDPVTDTQYF
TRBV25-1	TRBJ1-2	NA	CASSMMGLSMGGYTF
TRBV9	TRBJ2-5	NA	CASSVVGDGQETQYF
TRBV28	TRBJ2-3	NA	CASSLIQHTDTQYF
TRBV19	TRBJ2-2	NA	CASSIGGVLVAGELFF
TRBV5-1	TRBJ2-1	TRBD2	CASSPTLAGGSNEQFF
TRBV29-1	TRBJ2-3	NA	CSVEETAASTDTQYF
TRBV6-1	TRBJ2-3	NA	CASRYYLARDTQYF